These 12 T cell receptor beta chains were all obtained from the same sample, sequenced in a study of regulatory T cells in long-lasting Graves disease. The time point was: persistent/refractory GD, antithyroid drugs over 5 years with positive TRAb. PBMC RNA served as the TCR library source. With iRepertoire HTBI primers and Arm-PCR of CDR3 regions, TCR beta libraries were built. TCRdb reprocessed the multiplex PCR reads with MiXCR, giving one entry per CDR3 protein. The sample consists of around 460,000 distinct CDR3 sequences, less than 25% of them appearing once. The specimen comprised peripheral blood mononuclear cells (PBMCs), sampled when the disease was refractory, from a patient treated with antithyroid drugs. The receptors here all came from a female donor with Graves disease.

At least ten counts were recorded for this clonotype. The CDR3 protein is CASSGTGDNYGYTF. The CDR3, as DNA: TGTGCCAGCAGCGGTACAGGAGATAACTATGGCTACACCTTC. The chain uses TRBV2 and TRBJ1-2; possibly TRBD1 for D (5 bases). The CDR3 has 14 amino acids. Germline V gene data show CDR1 as SNHLY and CDR2 as FYNNEI. V was trimmed by 6 bases and J by 1 base, leaving 12 bases between them.

This clonotype was observed at least ten times. The V and J genes are TRBV27 and TRBJ1-2; 7 nucleotides match TRBD1. The CDR3 totals 13 residues. V was clipped by 4 bases and J by 10 bases; unmatched bases: 9. Germline V CDR1 and CDR2: MNHEY, SMNVEV (reference sequence). CDR3 coding DNA: TGTGCCAGCAGTTCCCCTGGGGGACAGTTCTACACCTTC. As protein: CASSSPGGQFYTF.

V gene TRBV7-9 combines with J gene TRBJ1-3, with D possibly matching TRBD1 (6 bases). Trimming cost V 6 bases and J 0 bases, with 12 bases left between them. Germline values: CDR1 SEHNR, CDR2 FQNEAQ (reference sequence). This CDR3 region has 15 residues. This CDR3 reads CASSPGGYSGNTIYF. The CDR3 region has the DNA TGTGCCAGCAGTCCGGGGGGCTACTCTGGAAACACCATATATTTT.

This clonotype was seen ten or more times. The rearrangement uses TRBV6-9 and TRBJ1-4; 10 positions match TRBD1. V trimming: 3 bases; J trimming: 7 bases; junction bases outside the gene matches: 5. Germline values: CDR1 MNHGY, CDR2 SVAAGI. This CDR3 region has 15 residues. CDR3 in amino acids: CASSYFRDRGEKLFF. The CDR3 nucleotides are TGTGCCAGCAGTTACTTCCGGGACAGGGGTGAAAAACTGTTTTTT.

The DNA of the CDR3 is TGTGCCAGCAGCTCCGACAGGGAGCAGTTCTTC. Its translation: CASSSDREQFF. The rearrangement uses TRBV11-3 and TRBJ2-1, with D perhaps matching TRBD1 (6 bases). In germline, CDR1 is SGHNT, CDR2 YENEEA. V gave up 4 bases and J gave up 10 bases, with 8 bases separating them. This CDR3 has 11 amino acids.

This clonotype was counted many times. The CDR3 reads CASSLRGQGAPNYGYTF. CDR3 nucleotides: TGTGCCAGCAGTTTACGAGGACAGGGGGCGCCTAACTATGGCTACACCTTC. The chain joins TRBV28 to TRBJ1-2, with 11 bases lining up with TRBD1. From germline, CDR1 is MDHEN and CDR2 SYDVKM. The CDR3 covers 17 residues. Trimming removed 2 bases from V and 0 bases from J; junction bases left unmatched: 5.

This clonotype was counted many times. This chain connects TRBV29-1 to TRBJ1-2; TRBD1 aligns across 10 bases. The CDR3 has 12 amino acids. Germline assignment: CDR1 SQVTM and CDR2 ANQGSEA. J was trimmed by 5 bases and V by 6 bases; bases with no gene match: 3. Here the CDR3 reads CSVRQGAYGYTF. As DNA, the CDR3 is TGCAGCGTCAGACAGGGGGCATATGGCTACACCTTC.

This clonotype was observed a handful of times. The chain employs TRBV5-4 and TRBJ2-7; 14 bases agree with TRBD2. The CDR3 runs 15 residues. The trim removed 4 bases at V and 2 bases at J, leaving 2 bases unmatched. Germline CDR1 SGHNT, CDR2 YYREEE (reference sequence). CDR3 DNA: TGTGCCAGCAGCACGGGACTAGCGGGGGCCTACGAGCAGTACTTC. This sequence encodes CASSTGLAGAYEQYF.

At least ten counts were recorded for this clonotype. The chain has TRBV12-3 or TRBV12-4 and TRBJ2-5; D may be TRBD2 (6 bases). This CDR3 contains 14 residues. Trimming pared 6 bases from V and 4 bases from J, leaving 15 bases between. As DNA, the CDR3 is TGTGCCAGCAGCCGACTAAGGGGAGGAGAGACCCAGTACTTC. It codes for CASSRLRGGETQYF.

Only a few counts were recorded for this clonotype. V is TRBV13 and J is TRBJ1-2; possibly TRBD1 for D (5 bases). There are 15 residues in the CDR3. Trimming took off 5 bases at V and 0 bases at J, with 13 bases between the two ends. In germline, CDR1 is PRHDT, CDR2 FYEKMQ (reference sequence). The CDR3 loop is CASSPGQPANYGYTF. As DNA, the CDR3 is TGTGCCAGCAGCCCAGGACAACCGGCTAACTATGGCTACACCTTC.

Details on this clonotype: A much larger clonotype is one base distant, so this may be a read error. The chain recombines TRBV11-2 with TRBJ2-7, with TRBD2 as a possible D gene (5 bases). This CDR3 contains 14 residues. The germline CDR1 and CDR2 sequences are SGHAT and FQNNGV. CDR3 sequence (DNA): TGTGCCAGCAGCTCCCCGGGAAAAACCTACGAGCAGCACTTC. Translating gives CASSSPGKTYEQHF.

The CDR3 sequence: CSASPGLASYEQYF. The CDR3 nucleotides read TGCAGTGCTTCCCCGGGACTAGCTTCCTACGAGCAGTACTTC. This rearrangement joins TRBV20-1 to TRBJ2-7; 9 bases are a match to TRBD2. The ends lost 5 bases at V and 1 base at J; junction bases unmatched: 6. The CDR3 loop spans 14 amino acids. The germline V gene encodes CDR1 DFQATT and CDR2 SNEGSKA (reference sequence).